Listed below are T cell receptor beta chains from one sample, sequenced in a study of long-term antiretroviral therapy in people with HIV. The repertoire was sequenced with immunoSEQ multiplex PCR; TCRdb's copy has only in-frame clones and lacks some. The sample shows about 17,000 clones, roughly four fifths of them seen only once. The sample in question was unsorted PBMCs, obtained roughly 2.5 years before starting antiretroviral therapy. These receptors originate from a woman in her forties or fifties with HIV. CDR3s include the opening cysteine and the closing phenylalanine or tryptophan. A D gene is named only where the DNA matches it firmly. A clone size is listed for some rows: how often the clone was seen (once, few, many), or a class if it is expanded.

>TRBV13|.|.|TRBJ2-6
CASSRSGANVLTF
TGTGCCAGCAGTCGATCTGGGGCCAACGTCCTGACTTTC
>TRBV27|few|TRBD1|TRBJ1-2
CASSTTGETNYGYTF
TGTGCCAGCTCTACGACAGGGGAAACTAACTATGGCTACACCTTC
>TRBV29-1|few|TRBD1|TRBJ2-6
CSVLDRGDTGANVLTF
TGCAGCGTTCTCGACAGGGGAGATACTGGGGCCAACGTCCTGACTTTC
>TRBV7-3|.|.|TRBJ2-3
CASSLGASRGPDTQYF
TGTGCCAGCAGCTTAGGGGCCTCCCGCGGTCCAGATACGCAGTATTTT
>TRBV28|few|TRBD1|TRBJ1-2
CASSPTGGGFDGYTF
TGTGCCAGCAGTCCCACAGGGGGCGGGTTCGATGGCTACACCTTC
>TRBV4-1|medium-sized|.|TRBJ1-1
CASSQDPTLRWVF
TGCGCCAGCAGCCAAGATCCCACCTTGAGATGGGTATTT
>TRBV7-8|once|.|TRBJ1-1
CASSPREENTEAFF
TGTGCCAGCAGCCCCAGGGAGGAAAACACTGAAGCTTTCTTT
>TRBV11-3|.|.|TRBJ2-2
CASRKVQGTGELFF
TGTGCCAGCAGGAAAGTTCAGGGGACCGGGGAGCTGTTTTTT
>TRBV12-5|.|.|TRBJ1-6
CASGLDRPESPLHF
TGTGCTAGTGGTTTGGACAGGCCGGAGTCACCCCTCCACTTT
>TRBV7-3|.|.|TRBJ2-3
CASTPREYTQYF
TGTGCCAGCACCCCAAGAGAGTATACGCAGTATTTT
>TRBV19|few|.|TRBJ1-5
CASSSQGSNQPQHF
TGTGCCAGTAGTTCACAGGGTAGCAATCAGCCCCAGCATTTT
>TRBV19|few|.|TRBJ1-5
CASSMRSDNQPQHF
TGTGCCAGTAGTATGAGGTCAGACAATCAGCCCCAGCATTTT
>TRBV27|.|.|TRBJ1-5
CASSSAGAQPQHF
TGTGCCAGCAGTTCGGCAGGGGCGCAGCCCCAGCATTTT